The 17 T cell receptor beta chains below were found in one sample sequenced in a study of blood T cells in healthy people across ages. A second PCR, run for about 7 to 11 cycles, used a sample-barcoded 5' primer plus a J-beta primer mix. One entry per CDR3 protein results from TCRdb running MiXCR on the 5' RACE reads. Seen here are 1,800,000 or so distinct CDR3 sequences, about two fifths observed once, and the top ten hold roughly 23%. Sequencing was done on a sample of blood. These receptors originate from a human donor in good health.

For the CDR3, the DNA is TGTGCCAGCAGCCAAGATACGGGACAGGGATCTTATAGCGGCTACACCTTC. This codes for CASSQDTGQGSYSGYTF. V and J are TRBV4-2 and TRBJ1-2; 9 bases are a match to TRBD1. Germline CDR1 reads LGHNA; CDR2 reads YNFKEQ. Unmatched junction bases numbered 13, after V lost 0 bases and J lost 8 bases. The CDR3 runs to 17 residues.

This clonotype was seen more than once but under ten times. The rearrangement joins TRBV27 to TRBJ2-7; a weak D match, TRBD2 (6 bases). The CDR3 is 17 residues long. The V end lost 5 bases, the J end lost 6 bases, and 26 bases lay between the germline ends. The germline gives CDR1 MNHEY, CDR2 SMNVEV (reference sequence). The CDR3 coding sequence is TGTGCCAGCAGTCAATTGAGGCGGGGAGGATCGTCCCGCGAGCAGTACTTC. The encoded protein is CASSQLRRGGSSREQYF.

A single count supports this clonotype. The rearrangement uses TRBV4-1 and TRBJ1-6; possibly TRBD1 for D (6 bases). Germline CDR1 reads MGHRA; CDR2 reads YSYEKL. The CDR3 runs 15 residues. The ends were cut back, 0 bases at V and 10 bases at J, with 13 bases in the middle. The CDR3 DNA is TGCGCCAGCAGCCAAGAATCGGGGGCTGGGTCACCCCTCCACTTT. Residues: CASSQESGAGSPLHF.

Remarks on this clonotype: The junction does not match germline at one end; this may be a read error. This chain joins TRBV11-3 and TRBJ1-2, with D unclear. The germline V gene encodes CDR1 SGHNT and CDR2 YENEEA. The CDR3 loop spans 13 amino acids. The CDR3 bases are TGTGCCAGCAGCTTGGACCGGAACTATGGCCACACCTTC. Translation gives CASSLDRNYGHTF. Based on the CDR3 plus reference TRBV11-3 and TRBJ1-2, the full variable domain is EAGVVQSPRYKIIEKKQPVAFWCNPISGHNTLYWYLQNLGQGPELLIRYENEEAVDDSQLPKDRFSAERLKGVDSTLKIQPAELGDSAVYLCASSLDRNYGHTFGSGTRLTVV.

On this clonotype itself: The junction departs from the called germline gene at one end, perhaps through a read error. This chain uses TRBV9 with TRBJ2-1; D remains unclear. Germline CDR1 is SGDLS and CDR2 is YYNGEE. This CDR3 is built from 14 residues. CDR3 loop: CAGSVGMVRNEQFF. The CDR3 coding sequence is TGTGCCGGCAGCGTAGGTATGGTCAGAAATGAGCAGTTCTTC.

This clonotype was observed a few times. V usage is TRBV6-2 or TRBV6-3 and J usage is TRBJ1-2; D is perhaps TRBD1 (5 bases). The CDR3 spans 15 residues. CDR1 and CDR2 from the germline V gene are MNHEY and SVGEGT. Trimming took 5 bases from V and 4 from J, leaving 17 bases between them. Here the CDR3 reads CASSGNFRTLYGYTF. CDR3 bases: TGTGCCAGCAGTGGTAACTTTAGGACACTCTATGGCTACACCTTC.

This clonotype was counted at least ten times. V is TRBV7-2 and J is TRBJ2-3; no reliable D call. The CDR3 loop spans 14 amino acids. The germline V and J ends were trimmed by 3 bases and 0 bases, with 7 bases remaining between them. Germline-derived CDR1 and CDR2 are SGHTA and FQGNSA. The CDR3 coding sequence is TGTGCCAGCAGCTTGCTTCCTAGCACAGATACGCAGTATTTT. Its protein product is CASSLLPSTDTQYF.

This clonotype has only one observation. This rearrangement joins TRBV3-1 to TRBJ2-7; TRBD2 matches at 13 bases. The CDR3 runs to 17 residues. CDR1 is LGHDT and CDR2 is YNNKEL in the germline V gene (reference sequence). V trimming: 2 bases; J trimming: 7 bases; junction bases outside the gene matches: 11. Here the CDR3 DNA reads TGTGCCAGCAGCCAAATGCCTGGGACTAGCGGGATCAATGAGCAGTACTTC. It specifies CASSQMPGTSGINEQYF.

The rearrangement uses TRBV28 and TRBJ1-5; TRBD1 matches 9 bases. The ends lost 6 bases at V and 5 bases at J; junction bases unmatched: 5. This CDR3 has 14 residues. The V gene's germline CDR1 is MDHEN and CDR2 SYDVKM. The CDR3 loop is CASRKTGGDQPQHF. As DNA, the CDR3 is TGTGCCAGCAGGAAAACAGGGGGCGATCAGCCCCAGCATTTT.

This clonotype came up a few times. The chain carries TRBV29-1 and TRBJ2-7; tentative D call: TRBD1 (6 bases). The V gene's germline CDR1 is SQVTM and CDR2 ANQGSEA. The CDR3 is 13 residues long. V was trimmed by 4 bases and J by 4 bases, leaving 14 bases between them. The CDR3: CSVGTDRNYEQYF. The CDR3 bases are TGCAGCGTTGGGACGGACAGAAATTACGAGCAGTACTTC.

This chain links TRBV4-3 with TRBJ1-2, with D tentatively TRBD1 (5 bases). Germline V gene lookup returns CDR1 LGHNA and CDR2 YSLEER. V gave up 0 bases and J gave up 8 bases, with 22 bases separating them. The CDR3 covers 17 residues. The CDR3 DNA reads TGCGCCAGCAGCCAAGATCTAGGGACTCCCATCGGGCGCGGCTACACCTTC. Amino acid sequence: CASSQDLGTPIGRGYTF.

CDR3: CASSPPGTSGNYNEQFF. The CDR3 DNA reads as TGTGCCAGCAGTCCCCCGGGGACTAGCGGGAATTACAATGAGCAGTTCTTC. The V call is TRBV12-3 or TRBV12-4, the J call TRBJ2-1, with 13 bases lining up with TRBD2. V dropped 5 bases and J dropped 4; count of bases not matched to a gene: 8. The CDR3 contains 17 residues.

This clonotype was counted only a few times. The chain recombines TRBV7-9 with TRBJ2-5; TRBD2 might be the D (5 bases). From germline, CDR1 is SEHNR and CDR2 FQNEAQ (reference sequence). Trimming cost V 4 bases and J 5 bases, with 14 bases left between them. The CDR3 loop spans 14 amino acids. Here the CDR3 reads CASSSLGGSETQYF. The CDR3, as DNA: TGTGCCAGCAGCTCCTTAGGTGGGAGTGAGACCCAGTACTTC.

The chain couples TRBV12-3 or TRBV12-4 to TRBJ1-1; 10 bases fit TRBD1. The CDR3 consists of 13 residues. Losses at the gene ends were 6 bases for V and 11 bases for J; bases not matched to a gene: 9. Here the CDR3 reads CASSPTGGRGAFF. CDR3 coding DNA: TGTGCCAGCAGCCCGACAGGGGGCAGGGGGGCTTTCTTT.

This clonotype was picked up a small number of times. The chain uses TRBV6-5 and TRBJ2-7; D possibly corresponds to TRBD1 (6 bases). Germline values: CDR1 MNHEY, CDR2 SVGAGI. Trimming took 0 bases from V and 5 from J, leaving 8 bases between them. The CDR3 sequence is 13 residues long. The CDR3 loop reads CASSYSKGDEQYF. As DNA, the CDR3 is TGTGCCAGCAGTTACTCGAAGGGGGACGAGCAGTACTTC.

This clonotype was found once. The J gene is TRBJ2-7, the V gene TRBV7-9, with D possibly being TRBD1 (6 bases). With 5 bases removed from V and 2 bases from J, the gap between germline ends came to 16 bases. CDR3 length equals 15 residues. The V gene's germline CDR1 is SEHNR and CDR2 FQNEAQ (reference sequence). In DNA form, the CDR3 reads TGTGCCAGCAGCCCTCAGGGACACTCCGCCTACGAGCAGTACTTC. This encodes CASSPQGHSAYEQYF.

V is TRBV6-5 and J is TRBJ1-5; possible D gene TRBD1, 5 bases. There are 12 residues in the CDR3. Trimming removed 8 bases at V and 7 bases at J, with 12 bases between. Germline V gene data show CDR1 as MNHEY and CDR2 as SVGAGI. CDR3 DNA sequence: TGTGCCAGCGGGACGGACTTGCAGCCCCAGCATTTT. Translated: CASGTDLQPQHF.